The source of this T cell receptor (beta chain) is a study of CD8 T cells in Susac syndrome. The CDR3 is made up of 14 amino acids. V lost 3 bases and J lost 3; bases outside the gene matches: 2. Germline CDR1 and CDR2: SGHRS and YFSETQ. RNA amounts of 0.5 to 1 ug underwent reverse transcription with random hexamers. TCRdb fed the immunoSEQ multiplex PCR reads into MiXCR, producing one record per CDR3 protein. The data show 150,000 to 190,000 distinct CDR3 sequences, with 95% seen just once and 0.14% to 0.15% held by the top ten. This TCR was recovered from a human donor with multiple sclerosis. Sequenced sample: CD8+ T cells from PBMCs. The chain recombines TRBV5-1 with TRBJ2-7, with 11 nucleotides matching TRBD1. CDR3 sequence (DNA): TGCGCCAGCAGCTACGGGACAGGGGGCTACGAGCAGTACTTC. It translates to CASSYGTGGYEQYF.